The T cell receptor beta chain described here comes from a study of blood T cell repertoires in COVID-19. Study as a whole: The cDNA or gDNA used as material had been derived from T cells, B-cell-depleted T cells, or PBMCs.

As handled by the study authors: Using reference gene primer amplification, nucleated cell counts were estimated. The repertoire was sequenced with immunoSEQ multiplex PCR; TCRdb's copy has only in-frame clones and lacks some. The DNA gave D and trimming, while V, J and clone size come from that table. The table lists under 200,000 clones, around 87% of them singletons. Trimming removed 5 bases at V and 5 bases at J, with 9 bases between. Germline assignment: CDR1 PRHDT and CDR2 FYEKMQ (reference sequence). CDR3 length equals 12 residues. Participants were aged about 18 to 100 years from 20 to 30 US areas.

Sequencing was done on a sample of PBMCs or T cells enriched from blood (not recorded which). The V gene is TRBV13, the J gene TRBJ2-5, with a tentative D call TRBD2 (5 bases). The sequence was obtained from a woman between 40 and 50 years old in a cohort exposed to, infected with or recovered from COVID-19 (not recorded which). This CDR3 reads CASSLRGETQYF. CDR3 DNA: TGTGCCAGCAGCCTTCGCGGGGAGACCCAGTACTTC.